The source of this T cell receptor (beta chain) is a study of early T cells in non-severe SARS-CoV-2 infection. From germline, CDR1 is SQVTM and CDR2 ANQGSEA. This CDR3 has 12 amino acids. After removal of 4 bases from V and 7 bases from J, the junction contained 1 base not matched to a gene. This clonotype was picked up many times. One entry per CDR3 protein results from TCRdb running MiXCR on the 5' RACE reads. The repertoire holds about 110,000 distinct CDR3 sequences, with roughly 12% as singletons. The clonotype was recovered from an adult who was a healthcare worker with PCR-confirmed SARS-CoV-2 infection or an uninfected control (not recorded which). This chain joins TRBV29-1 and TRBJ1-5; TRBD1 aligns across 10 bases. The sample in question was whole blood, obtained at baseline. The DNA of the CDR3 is TGCAGCGTTGGGACAGGGGGACAGCCCCAGCATTTT. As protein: CSVGTGGQPQHF. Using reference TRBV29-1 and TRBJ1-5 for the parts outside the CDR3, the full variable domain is SAVISQKPSRDICQRGTSLTIQCQVDSQVTMMFWYRQQPGQSLTLIATANQGSEATYESGFVIDKFPISRPNLTFSTLTVSNMSPEDSSIYLCSVGTGGQPQHFGDGTRLSIL.